One T cell receptor (beta chain) is described in this entry. This specimen comes from a study of blood T cell repertoires in COVID-19. Study at large: Collection of acute and convalescent COVID-19 samples took place in the United States, Italy and Spain.

CDR3 length equals 12 residues. The germline gives CDR1 DFQATT, CDR2 SNEGSKA (reference sequence). Trimming removed 3 bases from V and 5 bases from J, with 10 bases in between. Sequencing used immunoSEQ multiplex PCR; TCRdb keeps in-frame clones, though not all of them. The sample holds over 120,000 clones, about 87% seen once. Sequencing used peripheral blood. This chain connects TRBV20-1 to TRBJ2-5; D possibly corresponds to TRBD2 (5 bases). This receptor was taken from a human donor in a cohort sampled during active COVID-19. DNA for the CDR3: TGCAGTGCTAGTCTCGGCGGGGAGACCCAGTACTTC. Protein sequence: CSASLGGETQYF.